A selection of T cell receptor beta chains follows, all from one sample in a study of graft-versus-host responses after intestinal transplantation. Clones were read by immunoSEQ multiplex PCR, and TCRdb kept only the in-frame ones, dropping some. The sample holds roughly 60,000 clones, around 90% seen once. This material consisted of PBMCs, taken approximately four months after intestinal transplantation. Receptors were obtained from a human patient who received an intestinal transplant, so some T cells may come from the graft donor. Both conserved end residues are part of each CDR3. Fields, in order: V gene, clone size, J gene, CDR3 protein. The listing skips clone size in some rows; elsewhere it reads once, few, many or a size class.

v_call: TRBV7-9; clone_size: NA; j_call: TRBJ2-3; cdr3_aa: CASSAGTSSTDTQYF
v_call: TRBV5-1; clone_size: NA; j_call: TRBJ2-3; cdr3_aa: CASSLLTDTQYF
v_call: TRBV2; clone_size: NA; j_call: TRBJ1-1; cdr3_aa: CASSAGHEAFF
v_call: TRBV19; clone_size: NA; j_call: TRBJ1-6; cdr3_aa: CASSILPPGTGNSPLHF
v_call: TRBV5-1; clone_size: once; j_call: TRBJ2-1; cdr3_aa: CASSLGGGYNEQFF
v_call: TRBV2; clone_size: NA; j_call: TRBJ2-5; cdr3_aa: CASSEGLRVETQYF
v_call: TRBV11-2; clone_size: NA; j_call: TRBJ2-3; cdr3_aa: CASSLGGGPDTQYF
v_call: TRBV28; clone_size: NA; j_call: TRBJ1-1; cdr3_aa: CASSLGGQMNTEAFF
v_call: TRBV9; clone_size: NA; j_call: TRBJ2-2; cdr3_aa: CASSSLRRGTGELFF
v_call: TRBV19; clone_size: few; j_call: TRBJ2-2; cdr3_aa: CATEELAGGSTGELFF
v_call: TRBV6-1; clone_size: NA; j_call: TRBJ1-6; cdr3_aa: CASSGGQGVSYNSPLHF
v_call: TRBV7-9; clone_size: once; j_call: TRBJ1-5; cdr3_aa: CASSLGTGGNNQPQHF
v_call: TRBV28; clone_size: NA; j_call: TRBJ2-1; cdr3_aa: CASTQLAGGSYNEQFF
v_call: TRBV12-2; clone_size: NA; j_call: TRBJ2-7; cdr3_aa: CASRCSHSGRAYEQYF
v_call: TRBV27; clone_size: NA; j_call: TRBJ2-1; cdr3_aa: CASSLGGERNEQFF
v_call: TRBV5-4; clone_size: NA; j_call: TRBJ2-7; cdr3_aa: CASSLFSGTPYEQYF
v_call: TRBV28; clone_size: NA; j_call: TRBJ1-5; cdr3_aa: CASSLIGVEPQHF
v_call: TRBV14; clone_size: NA; j_call: TRBJ1-1; cdr3_aa: CASSQRPGTTEAFF
v_call: TRBV5-4; clone_size: NA; j_call: TRBJ1-5; cdr3_aa: CASSLGAGPLFSNQPQHF
v_call: TRBV27; clone_size: NA; j_call: TRBJ2-5; cdr3_aa: CASSLLGRETQYF
v_call: TRBV18; clone_size: NA; j_call: TRBJ1-4; cdr3_aa: CASSRGTATNEKLFF
v_call: TRBV11-2; clone_size: NA; j_call: TRBJ2-5; cdr3_aa: CASSFGRRETQYF
v_call: TRBV28; clone_size: NA; j_call: TRBJ2-2; cdr3_aa: CASRGQGNTGELFF
v_call: TRBV4-1; clone_size: NA; j_call: TRBJ2-1; cdr3_aa: CASSQGLVVEQFF
v_call: TRBV2; clone_size: NA; j_call: TRBJ1-1; cdr3_aa: CASSVGRATEAFF
v_call: TRBV7-7; clone_size: NA; j_call: TRBJ1-3; cdr3_aa: CASSLDQAAGNTIYF
v_call: TRBV11-2; clone_size: NA; j_call: TRBJ2-7; cdr3_aa: CASSTTSPGQKLYEQYF
v_call: TRBV5-1; clone_size: NA; j_call: TRBJ1-4; cdr3_aa: CASSSDGGQNEKLFF
v_call: TRBV28; clone_size: few; j_call: TRBJ2-7; cdr3_aa: CASSFDGRVPYEQYF
v_call: TRBV9; clone_size: NA; j_call: TRBJ2-1; cdr3_aa: CASSPPPLNNEQFF
v_call: TRBV7-9; clone_size: NA; j_call: NA; cdr3_aa: CASSRPGQGTEQYF
v_call: TRBV5-1; clone_size: NA; j_call: TRBJ2-7; cdr3_aa: CASSLFSEQYF
v_call: TRBV7-6; clone_size: NA; j_call: TRBJ1-6; cdr3_aa: CASSPAGGSSPLHF
v_call: TRBV27; clone_size: once; j_call: NA; cdr3_aa: CASSRTSSYEQYF
v_call: TRBV2; clone_size: NA; j_call: TRBJ1-3; cdr3_aa: CASSADRSGNTIYF
v_call: TRBV7-9; clone_size: NA; j_call: TRBJ1-4; cdr3_aa: CASRLASNEKLFF
v_call: TRBV4-2; clone_size: NA; j_call: TRBJ1-2; cdr3_aa: CASSQDWTGAYGYTF
v_call: TRBV19; clone_size: NA; j_call: TRBJ2-3; cdr3_aa: CASRISGGNTDTQYF
v_call: TRBV28; clone_size: NA; j_call: TRBJ1-6; cdr3_aa: CASSFWDSSYNSPLHF
v_call: TRBV5-4; clone_size: once; j_call: TRBJ1-2; cdr3_aa: CASSRISSGGGYTF
v_call: TRBV11-2; clone_size: NA; j_call: TRBJ2-7; cdr3_aa: CASSPRTSGSKYYEQYF
v_call: TRBV9; clone_size: NA; j_call: TRBJ1-3; cdr3_aa: CASSVQGARSGNTIYF
v_call: TRBV7-9; clone_size: NA; j_call: TRBJ2-5; cdr3_aa: CASSLREGTSGYQETQYF
v_call: TRBV10-3; clone_size: NA; j_call: TRBJ2-7; cdr3_aa: CAISEYGGTAGEQYF
v_call: TRBV12-2; clone_size: once; j_call: TRBJ1-2; cdr3_aa: CASRLAENRVYGYTF
v_call: TRBV6-1; clone_size: NA; j_call: TRBJ1-5; cdr3_aa: CASSRTQGDHQPQHF
v_call: TRBV4-1; clone_size: NA; j_call: TRBJ1-1; cdr3_aa: CASSLEPGRDTEAFF
v_call: TRBV9; clone_size: NA; j_call: TRBJ2-1; cdr3_aa: CASSPRDKNEQFF
v_call: TRBV5-8; clone_size: NA; j_call: TRBJ1-3; cdr3_aa: CASSLAAGFPIYF
v_call: TRBV28; clone_size: NA; j_call: TRBJ2-7; cdr3_aa: CASTFWDRVPEQYF
v_call: TRBV28; clone_size: NA; j_call: TRBJ1-1; cdr3_aa: CASRGIQETVAFF
v_call: TRBV7-9; clone_size: NA; j_call: TRBJ1-1; cdr3_aa: CASSLVSGPEAFF
v_call: TRBV5-4; clone_size: NA; j_call: TRBJ1-1; cdr3_aa: CASSPTQGPTEAFF
v_call: TRBV27; clone_size: few; j_call: TRBJ1-2; cdr3_aa: CASSPFRGLSNYGYTF
v_call: TRBV11-2; clone_size: NA; j_call: TRBJ2-7; cdr3_aa: CASSSPLNSRKGEQYF
v_call: TRBV12-5; clone_size: NA; j_call: TRBJ2-3; cdr3_aa: CASSPGQETDTQYF
v_call: TRBV5-5; clone_size: once; j_call: TRBJ2-3; cdr3_aa: CASSFRTGDLTDTQYF
v_call: TRBV5-3; clone_size: NA; j_call: TRBJ2-5; cdr3_aa: CARSLDRNSTQYF
v_call: TRBV7-9; clone_size: NA; j_call: TRBJ2-1; cdr3_aa: CASSPPSGTSGAWGQFF
v_call: TRBV28; clone_size: NA; j_call: TRBJ2-5; cdr3_aa: CASYPIAGADQETQYF